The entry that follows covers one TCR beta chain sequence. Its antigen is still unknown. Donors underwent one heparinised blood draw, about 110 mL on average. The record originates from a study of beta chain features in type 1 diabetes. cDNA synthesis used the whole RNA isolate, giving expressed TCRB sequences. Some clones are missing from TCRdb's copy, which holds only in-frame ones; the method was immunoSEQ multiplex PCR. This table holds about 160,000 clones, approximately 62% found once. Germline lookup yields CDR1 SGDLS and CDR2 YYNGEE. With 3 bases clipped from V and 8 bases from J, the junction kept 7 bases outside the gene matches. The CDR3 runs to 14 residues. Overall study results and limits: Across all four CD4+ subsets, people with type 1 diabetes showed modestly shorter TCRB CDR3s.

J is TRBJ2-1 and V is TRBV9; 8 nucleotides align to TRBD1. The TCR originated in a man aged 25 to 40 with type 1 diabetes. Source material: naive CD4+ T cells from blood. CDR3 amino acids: CASSDGQGRYEQFF. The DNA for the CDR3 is TGTGCCAGCAGCGACGGACAGGGTCGGTATGAGCAGTTCTTC.